Each of the 28 T cell receptor beta chains below was sequenced from the same sample in a study of T-cell memory formation after mild COVID-19. TCRdb independently ran MiXCR on the 5' RACE reads; one entry per CDR3 protein. The table records 300,000 to 350,000 distinct CDR3 sequences, around 15% of them present only once. The source material was PBMCs or a T cell subset sorted from them (not recorded which). The receptors here all came from a man younger than 35 who had mild COVID-19 (a few samples of this study predate the infection). Cell type and time point are not known.

This clonotype showed up just a few times. V usage is TRBV6-5 and J usage is TRBJ1-6, with unresolved D. Germline V gene lookup returns CDR1 MNHEY and CDR2 SVGAGI. The CDR3 is 13 amino acids. Trimming cost V 5 bases and J 8 bases, with 10 bases left between them. CDR3 amino acids: CASSVGLDSPLHF. CDR3 nucleotides: TGTGCCAGCAGTGTGGGCCTCGATTCACCCCTCCACTTT.

This clonotype was seen more than once but under ten times. This sequence joins TRBV28 and TRBJ2-2; TRBD2 agrees at 10 bases. V shed 5 bases and J 6 bases; nucleotides not matched to a gene: 9. Per germline, CDR1 MDHEN and CDR2 SYDVKM. There are 16 residues in the CDR3. The CDR3 sequence is CASSTLAGGIPGELFF. CDR3 nucleotide sequence: TGTGCCAGCAGTACTTTAGCGGGGGGAATCCCCGGGGAGCTGTTTTTT.

This chain links TRBV12-3 or TRBV12-4 with TRBJ1-2; possibly TRBD1 for D (6 bases). The CDR3 loop spans 14 amino acids. Deletions cut 6 bases from V and 6 bases from J, with 17 bases between. The CDR3 here is CASRPTGIVDGYTF. DNA for the CDR3: TGTGCCAGCAGACCTACAGGGATTGTTGATGGCTACACCTTC.

This clonotype was seen repeatedly, ten times or more. The CDR3 region is CASSLVGFNYGYTF. In nucleotides, the CDR3 is TGTGCCAGCAGTTTAGTCGGGTTTAACTATGGCTACACCTTC. The chain employs TRBV28 and TRBJ1-2; D ambiguous. The CDR3 totals 14 residues. V gave up 2 bases and J gave up 1 base, with 8 bases separating them. Germline V lookup: CDR1 MDHEN, CDR2 SYDVKM.

This clonotype was seen more than once but under ten times. The V call is TRBV7-8, the J call TRBJ2-5; TRBD2 matches at 8 bases. With V trimmed by 5 bases and J by 5 bases, 10 bases remained unmatched. Germline V gene sequence: CDR1 SGHVS, CDR2 FQNEAQ. This CDR3 contains 15 residues. Written as DNA, the CDR3 is TGTGCCAGCAGCACCCCCCGGACTAGCCGGGAGACCCAGTACTTC. It codes for CASSTPRTSRETQYF.

Details on this clonotype: This sequence may be a read error, since a much larger clone differs from it by one base. The genes are TRBV4-1 and TRBJ2-7; D unclear. Germline CDR1 and CDR2: MGHRA and YSYEKL. Trimming left V 0 bases short and J 6 bases short, with 15 bases between. This CDR3 contains 15 residues. The CDR3 DNA follows: TGCGCCAGCAGCCAAGATCCGGGCTACATATCCGAGCAGTACTTC. It yields the protein CASSQDPGYISEQYF.

Only a few counts were recorded for this clonotype. The rearrangement joins TRBV28 to TRBJ2-7; TRBD2 matches at 12 bases. With V trimmed by 6 bases and J by 4 bases, 16 bases remained unmatched. Per the germline V gene, CDR1 is MDHEN and CDR2 is SYDVKM. The CDR3 loop spans 18 amino acids. This chain's CDR3 is CASSPSDGAGTSGYEQYV. The CDR3 DNA follows: TGTGCCAGCAGCCCCTCGGACGGGGCCGGGACTAGCGGGTACGAGCAGTACGTC.

This clonotype was seen ten or more times. CDR3 protein: CASNRDMKADGYTF. The CDR3 nucleotides read TGTGCCAGCAACCGTGATATGAAAGCCGATGGCTACACCTTC. The chain recombines TRBV2 with TRBJ1-2, with D unresolved. From germline, CDR1 is SNHLY and CDR2 FYNNEI. The CDR3 consists of 14 residues. Trimming took off 7 bases at V and 6 bases at J, with 18 bases between the two ends.

Many counts were recorded for this clonotype. The chain employs TRBV7-2 and TRBJ2-5; the D gene is possibly TRBD1 (6 bases). Germline assignment: CDR1 SGHTA and CDR2 FQGNSA. Trimming stripped 8 bases from V and 5 bases from J, with 9 bases between. The CDR3 is 11 amino acids. The CDR3 region is CASLRGETQYF. The CDR3 region has the DNA TGTGCCAGCCTGAGGGGGGAGACCCAGTACTTC.

The V and J genes are TRBV7-9 and TRBJ2-7; D might be TRBD1 (6 bases). With 3 bases removed from V and 7 bases from J, the gap between germline ends came to 16 bases. Germline assignment: CDR1 SEHNR and CDR2 FQNEAQ (reference sequence). This CDR3 is 14 amino acids long. This CDR3 is CASSFTGHLWEQYV. Written as DNA, the CDR3 is TGTGCCAGCAGCTTCACGGGACACCTTTGGGAGCAGTACGTC.

The chain links TRBV15 to TRBJ2-3; D might be TRBD2 (6 bases). V was cut by 0 bases and J by 3 bases, with 10 bases left in between. Looked up from germline, CDR1 is LNHNV and CDR2 is YYDKDF (reference sequence). The CDR3 is made up of 15 amino acids. The CDR3 is CATSRDRGLTDTQYF. The DNA for the CDR3 is TGTGCCACCAGCAGAGATCGGGGGTTGACAGATACGCAGTATTTT.

This chain connects TRBV10-3 to TRBJ2-7; the match to TRBD1 covers 9 bases. The germline gives CDR1 ENHRY, CDR2 SYGVKD. The CDR3 is 14 amino acids. V was clipped by 5 bases and J by 2 bases; unmatched bases: 4. The CDR3 DNA is TGTGCCATCAGTCCGGGACAGGGCCCCTACGAGCAGTACTTC. Translating gives CAISPGQGPYEQYF.

This clonotype was recorded at least ten times. The rearrangement uses TRBV11-2 and TRBJ2-7; 7 nucleotides line up with TRBD1. The junction had 5 bases not matched to a gene; V was cut back by 1 base and J by 2 bases. Germline CDR1 is SGHAT and CDR2 is FQNNGV. The CDR3 contains 15 residues. The CDR3 spells CASSLGSGTAYEQYV. The DNA of the CDR3 is TGTGCCAGCAGCTTAGGCTCAGGGACAGCCTACGAGCAGTACGTC.

V gene TRBV2 combines with J gene TRBJ2-2; D unclear. The CDR3 runs to 14 residues. The V gene lost 7 bases and the J gene lost 0 bases, with 9 bases spanning the gap. Germline assignment: CDR1 SNHLY and CDR2 FYNNEI. CDR3 region: CASNGPSNTGELFF. DNA of the CDR3: TGTGCCAGCAATGGGCCCTCGAACACCGGGGAGCTGTTTTTT.

The J gene is TRBJ2-1, the V gene TRBV4-3; tentative D call: TRBD2 (6 bases). Trimming pared 0 bases from V and 7 bases from J, leaving 16 bases between. The CDR3 sequence is 16 residues long. Per germline, CDR1 LGHNA and CDR2 YSLEER. This CDR3 is CASSQDPLAGGNEQFF. The CDR3 coding sequence is TGCGCCAGCAGCCAAGATCCACTAGCTGGGGGTAATGAGCAGTTCTTC.

The genes are TRBV19 and TRBJ1-1; D might be TRBD1 (6 bases). The germline CDR1 and CDR2 sequences are LNHDA and SQIVND (reference sequence). V gave up 0 bases and J gave up 8 bases, with 16 bases separating them. This CDR3 has 15 amino acids. CDR3 sequence (DNA): TGTGCCAGTAGTATAGATCGAGGGGCCAGGGGAGAAGCTTTCTTT. As protein: CASSIDRGARGEAFF.

This clonotype has only a few counts. The gene calls are TRBV7-3 and TRBJ2-3; 9 bases are a match to TRBD2. The V gene's germline CDR1 is SGHTA and CDR2 FQGTGA. This CDR3 has 18 residues. Trimming at V came to 2 bases and at J to 0 bases, leaving 9 bases not matched to a gene. The CDR3, as DNA: TGTGCCAGCAGCTTAGAGGGGGCTAGCGGGACTAGCACAGATACGCAGTATTTT. Translating it yields CASSLEGASGTSTDTQYF.

This clonotype has just a few counts. V gene TRBV12-3 or TRBV12-4 combines with J gene TRBJ1-2; TRBD1 agrees at 7 bases. This CDR3 has 12 residues. V was pared by 4 bases and J by 8 bases, with 4 bases of the junction left unmatched. CDR3 nucleotide sequence: TGTGCCAGCAGTTCGACAGGGCTCGGCTACACCTTC. Its protein product is CASSSTGLGYTF.

This chain uses TRBV29-1 with TRBJ1-3; D is unclear. Germline V lookup: CDR1 SQVTM, CDR2 ANQGSEA. The CDR3 sequence is 12 residues long. The V and J ends lost 3 bases and 0 bases respectively, with 3 bases between them. The CDR3 coding sequence is TGCAGCGTTGAGAACTCTGGAAACACCATATATTTT. Residues: CSVENSGNTIYF.

V and J are TRBV28 and TRBJ2-1; unclear D gene. This CDR3 is built from 15 residues. Trimming left V 2 bases short and J 6 bases short, with 14 bases between. Germline V CDR1 and CDR2: MDHEN, SYDVKM. The CDR3 spells CASSLNRLPPNEQFF. In DNA, the CDR3 is TGTGCCAGCAGTTTAAATAGGCTCCCGCCCAATGAGCAGTTCTTC.

The rearrangement joins TRBV7-2 to TRBJ2-3; 10 bases align to TRBD2. The germline CDR1 and CDR2 sequences are SGHTA and FQGNSA. The CDR3 covers 14 residues. Losses at the gene ends were 6 bases for V and 2 bases for J; bases not matched to a gene: 2. DNA for the CDR3: TGTGCCAGCAGGGGACTAGCGAACACAGATACGCAGTATTTT. Protein: CASRGLANTDTQYF.

The V call is TRBV1, the J call TRBJ2-2. TRBV1 is assigned pseudogene status. The CDR3 sequence is 12 residues long. CDR3 DNA sequence: TGCACCAGCAGCCGGTCCACCGGGGAGCTGTTTTTT. Its protein product is CTSSRSTGELFF.

This clonotype has more than one count but fewer than ten. The rearrangement joins TRBV3-1 to TRBJ2-5; D remains unclear. The CDR3 spans 15 residues. The V end lost 0 bases, the J end lost 0 bases, and 8 bases lay between the germline ends. The germline V gene encodes CDR1 LGHDT and CDR2 YNNKEL (reference sequence). The DNA for the CDR3 is TGTGCCAGCAGCCAAGAGCTCTGGGACCAAGAGACCCAGTACTTC. It yields the protein CASSQELWDQETQYF.

This clonotype was seen at least ten times. V is TRBV6-4 and J is TRBJ2-1; D is perhaps TRBD2 (5 bases). Germline CDR1 reads MRHNA; CDR2 reads SNTAGT. The CDR3 covers 13 residues. V was pared by 8 bases and J by 7 bases, with 15 bases between. The CDR3 is CASGRAGGNEQFF. In DNA, the CDR3 is TGTGCCAGCGGCCGGGCGGGCGGGAATGAGCAGTTCTTC.

This sequence joins TRBV4-3 and TRBJ1-4; 8 nucleotides agree with TRBD1. CDR3 length: 16 amino acids. Germline V gene data show CDR1 as LGHNA and CDR2 as YSLEER. The V gene end was trimmed by 4 bases and the J gene end by 6 bases; junction bases not matched to a gene: 10. This CDR3 reads CASSPLPGTGYEKLFF. In nucleotides, the CDR3 is TGCGCCAGCAGCCCACTGCCCGGGACAGGCTATGAAAAACTGTTTTTT.

This chain joins TRBV5-1 and TRBJ2-7; D is possibly TRBD1 or TRBD2 (5 bases each). Germline lookup yields CDR1 SGHRS and CDR2 YFSETQ. The CDR3 runs 14 residues. V lost 4 bases and J lost 1, with 12 bases in between. CDR3 sequence reads: CASSRGERSYEQYV. The CDR3 DNA follows: TGCGCCAGCAGCCGAGGGGAGCGATCCTACGAGCAGTACGTC.

V gene TRBV3-1 combines with J gene TRBJ2-7, with D perhaps matching TRBD1 (7 bases). Germline V gene sequence: CDR1 LGHDT, CDR2 YNNKEL (reference sequence). Trimming shortened V by 0 bases and J by 0 bases, and 12 bases separated the two germline ends. The CDR3 spans 16 residues. In DNA form, the CDR3 reads TGTGCCAGCAGCCAAGACCAGGGGGGCGACTCCTACGAGCAGTACTTC. Translation gives CASSQDQGGDSYEQYF.

V usage is TRBV24-1 and J usage is TRBJ2-3, with a possible D match to TRBD2 (6 bases). The V end was cut by 10 bases, the J end by 6 bases, with 16 bases between. Germline assignment: CDR1 KGHDR and CDR2 SFDVKD. The CDR3 runs to 13 residues. The CDR3 protein is CATSRGIGDTQYF. In DNA, the CDR3 is TGTGCCACTAGCCGGGGGATAGGGGATACGCAGTATTTT.